These T cell receptor beta chains were read from a single sample in a study of T cells in Graves' hyperthyroidism and ophthalmopathy. TCRdb itself ran the multiplex PCR reads through MiXCR, one entry per CDR3 protein. The table shows 270,000 or so distinct CDR3 sequences, with less than 30% occurring only once. The sequenced sample consisted of blood. The origin of the receptors is a middle-aged man with Graves' hyperthyroidism that later progressed to Graves' ophthalmopathy. CDR3s include the opening cysteine and the closing phenylalanine or tryptophan. The D gene is left open where the match is weak. Size is stated for part of the rows, as once, few or many counts, or as a class when the clone is expanded.

clone_size: .
v_call: TRBV18
j_call: TRBJ1-2
d_call: .
cdr3_nt: TGTGCCAGCTCACCCAACCCGACAGGCTATGGCTACACCTTC
cdr3_aa: CASSPNPTGYGYTF

clone_size: many
v_call: TRBV11-1
j_call: TRBJ2-7
d_call: TRBD2
cdr3_nt: TGTGCCAGCAGTACGACCGGGACTATCGCTTCCGAGCAGTACTTC
cdr3_aa: CASSTTGTIASEQYF

clone_size: many
v_call: TRBV12-3/TRBV12-4
j_call: TRBJ2-4
d_call: TRBD1
cdr3_nt: TGTGCCAGCAGCCTTAGACAGGGAGTAATTGGGGTTAACATTCAGTACTTC
cdr3_aa: CASSLRQGVIGVNIQYF

clone_size: .
v_call: TRBV6-2/TRBV6-3
j_call: TRBJ2-2
d_call: TRBD1
cdr3_nt: TGTGCCAGCAGTAGATACGGGACAGGGAACCGATACACCGGGGAGCTGTTTTTT
cdr3_aa: CASSRYGTGNRYTGELFF

clone_size: many
v_call: TRBV6-5
j_call: TRBJ2-5
d_call: TRBD2
cdr3_nt: TGTGCCAGCAAGGCGTGGCAGCGGGAGAAGAAAGAGACCCAGTACTTC
cdr3_aa: CASKAWQREKKETQYF

clone_size: .
v_call: TRBV27
j_call: TRBJ2-5
d_call: TRBD1
cdr3_nt: TGTGCCAGCAGTCCTACACCCTTACGACAGGGGGGCAAAGAGACCCAGTACTTC
cdr3_aa: CASSPTPLRQGGKETQYF

clone_size: many
v_call: TRBV20-1
j_call: TRBJ2-7
d_call: .
cdr3_nt: TGCAGTGCTAGGGACGGGTACGAGCAGTACTTC
cdr3_aa: CSARDGYEQYF

clone_size: few
v_call: TRBV3-1
j_call: TRBJ2-7
d_call: TRBD2
cdr3_nt: TGTGCCAGCAGCCAGGAGGGACTAGCGGGTGCCGTCTACGAGCAGTACTTC
cdr3_aa: CASSQEGLAGAVYEQYF

clone_size: many
v_call: TRBV6-5
j_call: TRBJ2-5
d_call: .
cdr3_nt: TGTGCCAGCAGTTACCCCTCCAAAGAGACCCAGTACTTC
cdr3_aa: CASSYPSKETQYF

clone_size: many
v_call: TRBV6-1
j_call: TRBJ2-5
d_call: .
cdr3_nt: TGTGCCAGCAGCAGGATTCGGGACTTTCAAGAGACCCAGTACTTC
cdr3_aa: CASSRIRDFQETQYF

clone_size: many
v_call: TRBV28
j_call: TRBJ2-2
d_call: .
cdr3_nt: TGTGCCAGCAGTTTCCTCGAGGGGGGTACGAACACCGGGGAGCTGTTTTTT
cdr3_aa: CASSFLEGGTNTGELFF

clone_size: once
v_call: TRBV7-2
j_call: TRBJ2-2
d_call: .
cdr3_nt: TGTGCCAGCAGTTGGGCGGGTTCATCTGCCGGGGAGCTGTTTTTT
cdr3_aa: CASSWAGSSAGELFF

clone_size: .
v_call: TRBV7-2
j_call: TRBJ2-7
d_call: .
cdr3_nt: TGTGCCAGCAGCCCTGGGCCGGCCGCCTACGAGCAGTACTTC
cdr3_aa: CASSPGPAAYEQYF

clone_size: many
v_call: TRBV12-3/TRBV12-4
j_call: TRBJ1-2
d_call: .
cdr3_nt: TGTGCCAGCAGTTTAGAGAGATGGGGGTGGGGCTACACCTTC
cdr3_aa: CASSLERWGWGYTF

clone_size: .
v_call: TRBV11-1
j_call: TRBJ1-2
d_call: .
cdr3_nt: TGTGCCAGCAGCTTCCCAGGGAGAGGCTACACCTTC
cdr3_aa: CASSFPGRGYTF

clone_size: .
v_call: TRBV6-2/TRBV6-3
j_call: TRBJ2-5
d_call: TRBD2
cdr3_nt: TGTGCCAGCAGTTACTCGAGGCTAGCGGGAAGTTTACTGGAGACCCAGTACTTC
cdr3_aa: CASSYSRLAGSLLETQYF

clone_size: many
v_call: TRBV10-3
j_call: TRBJ2-5
d_call: TRBD1
cdr3_nt: TGTGCCATCAGTTCCGGGACAGGGGGCAGAGAGACCCAGTACTTC
cdr3_aa: CAISSGTGGRETQYF

clone_size: many
v_call: TRBV7-3
j_call: TRBJ2-3
d_call: .
cdr3_nt: TGTGCCAGCAGCCGAACAGGGTCCGCAGATACGCAGTATTTT
cdr3_aa: CASSRTGSADTQYF

clone_size: .
v_call: TRBV28
j_call: TRBJ1-2
d_call: .
cdr3_nt: TGTGCCAGCAGTCAACCCCGGATGAACTATGGCTACACCTTC
cdr3_aa: CASSQPRMNYGYTF

clone_size: few
v_call: TRBV7-2
j_call: TRBJ2-7
d_call: TRBD2
cdr3_nt: TGTGCCAGCAGCTTCAAAGCGGGACCCTACGAGCAGTACTTC
cdr3_aa: CASSFKAGPYEQYF

clone_size: many
v_call: TRBV19
j_call: TRBJ1-1
d_call: .
cdr3_nt: TGTGCCAGTAGTATGACCGGGACTCTCCTGGACACTGAAGCTTTCTTT
cdr3_aa: CASSMTGTLLDTEAFF

clone_size: .
v_call: TRBV12-3/TRBV12-4
j_call: TRBJ1-1
d_call: .
cdr3_nt: TGTGCCAGCAGTCCCTCTTCGACAATTACGAACACTGAAGCTTTCTTT
cdr3_aa: CASSPSSTITNTEAFF

clone_size: .
v_call: TRBV11-2
j_call: TRBJ2-7
d_call: TRBD1
cdr3_nt: TGTGCCAGCAGCTTAGCCCCGACAGGGGACTACGAGCAGTACTTC
cdr3_aa: CASSLAPTGDYEQYF

clone_size: many
v_call: TRBV7-9
j_call: TRBJ1-5
d_call: .
cdr3_nt: TGTGCCAGCAGCTTAGAACAGCCTAATCAGCCCCAGCATTTT
cdr3_aa: CASSLEQPNQPQHF

clone_size: many
v_call: TRBV7-2
j_call: TRBJ1-2
d_call: TRBD1
cdr3_nt: TGTGCCAGCAGCCCCAACCGACAGGGATCCTCTGCCTATGGCTACACCTTC
cdr3_aa: CASSPNRQGSSAYGYTF

clone_size: .
v_call: TRBV20-1
j_call: TRBJ1-1
d_call: TRBD1
cdr3_nt: TGCAGTGCTAGGGATAATAGGGGGCGACTTCGAATGAACACTGAAGCTTTCTTT
cdr3_aa: CSARDNRGRLRMNTEAFF

clone_size: many
v_call: TRBV6-5
j_call: TRBJ2-7
d_call: TRBD1
cdr3_nt: TGTGCCAGCGGCCGGGACAGGGGGAACGAGCAGTACTTC
cdr3_aa: CASGRDRGNEQYF

clone_size: few
v_call: TRBV6-2/TRBV6-3
j_call: TRBJ2-7
d_call: .
cdr3_nt: TGTGCCAGCAGTTCACCTGGGGAGACGGAGGTTGCCTACGAGCAGTACTTC
cdr3_aa: CASSSPGETEVAYEQYF

clone_size: many
v_call: TRBV27
j_call: TRBJ1-2
d_call: .
cdr3_nt: TGTGCCAGCAGGAAAGGGGGAGGAAACTATGGCTACACCTTC
cdr3_aa: CASRKGGGNYGYTF

clone_size: many
v_call: TRBV12-3/TRBV12-4
j_call: TRBJ2-5
d_call: .
cdr3_nt: TGTGCCAGCAGTTTATTAGCGCGAGAAGAGACCCAGTACTTC
cdr3_aa: CASSLLAREETQYF

clone_size: .
v_call: TRBV12-5
j_call: TRBJ2-2
d_call: .
cdr3_nt: TGCGGGGGTAACACCGGGGAGCTGTTTTTT
cdr3_aa: CGGNTGELFF

clone_size: many
v_call: TRBV5-5
j_call: TRBJ2-7
d_call: .
cdr3_nt: TGTGCCAGCAGCCTATTTAGCGAGCAGTACTTC
cdr3_aa: CASSLFSEQYF

clone_size: many
v_call: TRBV6-1
j_call: TRBJ2-5
d_call: .
cdr3_nt: TGTGCCAGCAGTGACCAAGAGGGGAGAGAGACCCAGTACTTC
cdr3_aa: CASSDQEGRETQYF

clone_size: many
v_call: TRBV6-2/TRBV6-3
j_call: TRBJ1-2
d_call: .
cdr3_nt: TGTGCCAGCAGTTACGGGGTGTCGAGCGGCTACACCTTC
cdr3_aa: CASSYGVSSGYTF

clone_size: .
v_call: TRBV6-1
j_call: TRBJ2-7
d_call: .
cdr3_nt: TGTGCCGGCAGCGGTCTTCTCGGGAACTACGAGCAGTACTTC
cdr3_aa: CAGSGLLGNYEQYF

clone_size: many
v_call: TRBV5-1
j_call: TRBJ2-5
d_call: TRBD1
cdr3_nt: TGCGCCAGCAGCTCCCGGGACAGGGATGTTTGGGGAAAAGAGACCCAGTACTTC
cdr3_aa: CASSSRDRDVWGKETQYF

clone_size: many
v_call: TRBV11-2
j_call: TRBJ2-7
d_call: TRBD1
cdr3_nt: TGTGCCAGCAGCCCTAGAGGGGACAGGGGCAGGGAGCAGTACTTC
cdr3_aa: CASSPRGDRGREQYF

clone_size: many
v_call: TRBV27
j_call: TRBJ2-7
d_call: TRBD2
cdr3_nt: TGTACCAGCAGTAAAGCGGGAGGGTACGAGCAGTACTTC
cdr3_aa: CTSSKAGGYEQYF

clone_size: many
v_call: TRBV20-1
j_call: TRBJ1-2
d_call: TRBD1
cdr3_nt: TGCAGTGCTAGCGGGACAGGGGGTGGGGGCTACACCTTC
cdr3_aa: CSASGTGGGGYTF

clone_size: many
v_call: TRBV9
j_call: TRBJ1-1
d_call: .
cdr3_nt: TGTGCCAGCAGCGTAGAGCCAGGGGCGCAGGCTTTCTTT
cdr3_aa: CASSVEPGAQAFF

clone_size: many
v_call: TRBV29-1
j_call: TRBJ1-1
d_call: .
cdr3_nt: TGCAGCGTTGGGCATACAGGGATCACTGAAGCTTTCTTT
cdr3_aa: CSVGHTGITEAFF